These 25 T cell receptor beta chains were sequenced from one sample in a study of blood T cell repertoires in COVID-19. Profiling relied on immunoSEQ multiplex PCR, and the TCRdb table lists in-frame clones only, not all of them. The data show tens of thousands of clones, with around 79% seen just once and around 5.1% held by the top ten. Input material: peripheral blood. Receptors were obtained from a human donor in a cohort sampled during active COVID-19.

The rearrangement uses TRBV6-2 or TRBV6-3 and TRBJ2-3; 7 bases agree with TRBD2. This CDR3 spans 14 amino acids. After removal of 6 bases from V and 4 bases from J, the junction contained 7 bases not matched to a gene. CDR1 MNHEY and CDR2 SVGEGT come from the germline V gene. CDR3 DNA sequence: TGTGCCAGCAGCCTTGGCGGGGGAGCAGATACGCAGTATTTT. Translated: CASSLGGGADTQYF.

The chain employs TRBV15 and TRBJ2-7; D is uncertain. Germline CDR1 is LNHNV and CDR2 is YYDKDF (reference sequence). Trimming left V 1 base short and J 0 bases short, with 7 bases between. CDR3 length equals 14 residues. Here the CDR3 reads CATSRVGSSYEQYF. The CDR3 region has the DNA TGTGCCACCAGCAGAGTGGGCAGCTCCTACGAGCAGTACTTC. The full variable domain, its missing parts supplied by reference TRBV15 and TRBJ2-7, is DAMVIQNPRYQVTQFGKPVTLSCSQTLNHNVMYWYQQKSSQAPKLLFHYYDKDFNNEADTPDNFQSRRPNTSFCFLDIRSPGLGDTAMYLCATSRVGSSYEQYFGPGTRLTVT.

V is TRBV19 and J is TRBJ1-1, with 7 bases aligning to TRBD1. With 6 bases clipped from V and 0 bases from J, the junction kept 4 bases outside the gene matches. Germline CDR1 LNHDA, CDR2 SQIVND (reference sequence). The CDR3 has 14 residues. CDR3 sequence (DNA): TGTGCCAGTAGATCCGGGACAGTGAACACTGAAGCTTTCTTT. Translation gives CASRSGTVNTEAFF.

The chain links TRBV2 to TRBJ1-6; no reliable D call. CDR3 length: 16 residues. Germline CDR1 reads SNHLY; CDR2 reads FYNNEI. The V and J ends lost 1 base and 0 bases respectively, with 7 bases between them. CDR3 in amino acids: CASSEEGSSYNSPLHF. DNA of the CDR3: TGTGCCAGCAGTGAAGAAGGGAGCTCCTATAATTCACCCCTCCACTTT.

The V gene is TRBV30, the J gene TRBJ1-6; D is perhaps TRBD1 (5 bases). The length of the CDR3 is 16 residues. CDR1 and CDR2 (germline): GTSNPN, SVGIG (reference sequence). The germline V and J ends were trimmed by 3 bases and 0 bases, with 12 bases remaining between them. CDR3 DNA: TGTGCCTGGAGCGGGACTCTAAGCTCCTATAATTCACCCCTCCACTTT. Translation: CAWSGTLSSYNSPLHF. Looking up the rest from reference TRBV30 and TRBJ1-6 gives the full variable domain: SQTIHQWPATLVQPVGSPLSLECTVEGTSNPNLYWYRQAAGRGLQLLFYSVGIGQISSEVPQNLSASRPQDRQFILSSKKLLLSDSGFYLCAWSGTLSSYNSPLHFGNGTRLTVT.

This CDR3 reads CASSWTGVDQPQHF. The CDR3, as DNA: TGTGCCAGCTCGTGGACAGGGGTTGATCAGCCCCAGCATTTT. The V gene is TRBV2, the J gene TRBJ1-5, with TRBD1 matching 9 bases. The germline gives CDR1 SNHLY, CDR2 FYNNEI. CDR3 length equals 14 residues. The V gene end was trimmed by 8 bases and the J gene end by 5 bases; junction bases not matched to a gene: 7. The full variable domain, its missing parts supplied by reference TRBV2 and TRBJ1-5, is EPEVTQTPSHQVTQMGQEVILRCVPISNHLYFYWYRQILGQKVEFLVSFYNNEISEKSEIFDDQFSVERPDGSNFTLKIRSTKLEDSAMYFCASSWTGVDQPQHFGDGTRLSIL.

This clone has a handful of counts. V gene TRBV7-2 combines with J gene TRBJ2-5; 8 bases align to TRBD2. The germline CDR1 and CDR2 sequences are SGHTA and FQGNSA. V gave up 6 bases and J gave up 4 bases; unmatched junction bases: 7. The CDR3 spans 14 residues. The CDR3 DNA reads TGTGCCAGCAGACTCAGCGGGAGTCGAGAGACCCAGTACTTC. Encoded protein: CASRLSGSRETQYF.

V usage is TRBV30 and J usage is TRBJ1-2; D might be TRBD1 (5 bases). The CDR3 sequence is 13 residues long. The V end lost 6 bases, the J end lost 8 bases, and 19 bases lay between the germline ends. Per the germline V gene, CDR1 is GTSNPN and CDR2 is SVGIG (reference sequence). The CDR3 region has the DNA TGTGCCTGCACAACCCAGGGAATTGGAGGCTACACCTTC. It is translated as CACTTQGIGGYTF.

This clone has more than one count but fewer than ten. The chain couples TRBV19 to TRBJ2-1; 13 bases fit TRBD2. From germline, CDR1 is LNHDA and CDR2 SQIVND (reference sequence). Trimming cost V 3 bases and J 6 bases; bases outside gene matches: 2. The CDR3 is made up of 15 amino acids. CDR3: CASSITSGGGNEQFF. The DNA of the CDR3 is TGTGCCAGTAGTATCACTAGCGGGGGGGGCAATGAGCAGTTCTTC.

The chain links TRBV5-4 to TRBJ1-6; TRBD1 is a possible D gene (6 bases). This CDR3 has 16 residues. Per the germline V gene, CDR1 is SGHNT and CDR2 is YYREEE (reference sequence). V was shortened by 4 bases and J by 6 bases, with 17 bases between the two germline ends. The CDR3 reads CASSPPGGGGNSPLHF. The CDR3 DNA reads TGTGCCAGCAGCCCCCCCGGAGGGGGGGGTAATTCACCCCTCCACTTT.

This chain links TRBV5-1 with TRBJ2-7; a possible D gene is TRBD1 (6 bases). The CDR3 has 13 residues. The V gene's germline CDR1 is SGHRS and CDR2 YFSETQ. Deletions cut 0 bases from V and 3 bases from J, with 7 bases between. As DNA, the CDR3 is TGCGCCAGCAGCTTGGGACAGGACTACGAGCAGTACTTC. It translates to CASSLGQDYEQYF.

This clone was seen just once. A junction boundary mismatches the germline segment, possibly from a read error. V is TRBV5-6 and J is TRBJ2-7; 9 nucleotides match TRBD1. The germline gives CDR1 SGHDT, CDR2 YYEEEE. The CDR3 covers 14 residues. Written as DNA, the CDR3 is TGTGCCAGCAGATTGGACAGGGGATTTGGCGAGCAGTACTTC. This codes for CASRLDRGFGEQYF. The full variable domain, with the rest looked up from reference TRBV5-6 and TRBJ2-7, is DAGVTQSPTHLIKTRGQQVTLRCSPKSGHDTVSWYQQALGQGPQFIFQYYEEEERQRGNFPDRFSGHQFPNYSSELNVNALLLGDSALYLCASRLDRGFGEQYFGPGTRLTVT.

J is TRBJ2-7 and V is TRBV7-9, with 9 bases identical to TRBD1. The CDR3 sequence is 15 residues long. V shed 5 bases and J 6 bases; nucleotides not matched to a gene: 11. Germline-derived CDR1 and CDR2 are SEHNR and FQNEAQ (reference sequence). The CDR3: CASSLGQGIMSEQYF. DNA for the CDR3: TGTGCCAGCAGCCTCGGACAGGGGATAATGAGCGAGCAGTACTTC.

The rearrangement joins TRBV7-9 to TRBJ2-7, with 11 bases identical to TRBD1. Trimming cost V 5 bases and J 7 bases; bases outside gene matches: 10. The CDR3 loop spans 15 amino acids. Germline values: CDR1 SEHNR, CDR2 FQNEAQ (reference sequence). DNA for the CDR3: TGTGCCAGCAGCAACCGGGACAGGGGGTTAGGGGAGCAGTACTTC. Translated: CASSNRDRGLGEQYF.

This clone occurred once. J is TRBJ2-5 and V is TRBV11-2, with D possibly being TRBD1 (6 bases). Trimming cost V 5 bases and J 1 base, with 8 bases left between them. Looked up from germline, CDR1 is SGHAT and CDR2 is FQNNGV. This CDR3 is built from 13 residues. CDR3 sequence reads: CASSGGPQETQYF. The CDR3 DNA follows: TGTGCCAGCAGCGGGGGCCCCCAAGAGACCCAGTACTTC.

This clone has more than one count but fewer than ten. This chain uses TRBV7-9 with TRBJ1-1; D call uncertain. The ends were cut back, 1 base at V and 5 bases at J, with 8 bases in the middle. This CDR3 region has 13 residues. The germline V gene has CDR1 SEHNR and CDR2 FQNEAQ (reference sequence). CDR3 protein: CASSLGHGTEAFF. The DNA for the CDR3 is TGTGCCAGCAGCTTAGGTCACGGGACTGAAGCTTTCTTT.

The rearrangement joins TRBV27 to TRBJ2-7; no clear D gene. The CDR3 is made up of 12 amino acids. Germline values: CDR1 MNHEY, CDR2 SMNVEV (reference sequence). V lost 5 bases and J 0 bases, leaving 5 bases between the germline ends. CDR3 bases: TGTGCCAGCAGTGGTAGCTCCTACGAGCAGTACTTC. Its translation is CASSGSSYEQYF.

This clone has only a few counts. V usage is TRBV7-9 and J usage is TRBJ1-2; tentatively, D is TRBD1 (6 bases). The CDR3 runs to 16 residues. Per the germline V gene, CDR1 is SEHNR and CDR2 is FQNEAQ (reference sequence). V lost 3 bases to trimming and J lost 5 bases, with 19 bases between them. As DNA, the CDR3 is TGTGCCAGCAGCTTCTTGGACAGACACCTAGGGTATGGCTACACCTTC. Translation gives CASSFLDRHLGYGYTF.

This clone was recorded once. This chain connects TRBV28 to TRBJ2-7; 7 bases are shared with TRBD2. This CDR3 spans 16 amino acids. J lost 2 bases, V lost 3 bases, and 10 bases had no gene match. Germline V gene data show CDR1 as MDHEN and CDR2 as SYDVKM. CDR3 DNA sequence: TGTGCCAGCAGTTTTGGGTGGGAGGGAGGAACCTACGAGCAGTACTTC. Protein product: CASSFGWEGGTYEQYF.

The genes are TRBV2 and TRBJ2-7; 10 bases align to TRBD1. V trimming: 4 bases; J trimming: 2 bases; junction bases outside the gene matches: 2. Per the germline V gene, CDR1 is SNHLY and CDR2 is FYNNEI. This CDR3 is built from 14 residues. CDR3 sequence reads: CASSGGQGTYEQYF. The CDR3, as DNA: TGTGCCAGCAGTGGGGGACAGGGGACCTACGAGCAGTACTTC.

The CDR3 loop reads CASSQDPSGRETEAFF. Here the CDR3 DNA reads TGCGCCAGCAGCCAAGACCCCTCAGGCCGGGAGACTGAAGCTTTCTTT. The rearrangement uses TRBV4-3 and TRBJ1-1; D remains ambiguous. Trimming cost V 0 bases and J 5 bases, with 16 bases left between them. CDR1 and CDR2 (germline): LGHNA, YSLEER. The CDR3 extends over 16 amino acids.

This clone was counted between two and nine times. The V gene is TRBV6-5, the J gene TRBJ1-2; TRBD1 might be the D (5 bases). The V end was cut by 6 bases, the J end by 5 bases, with 16 bases between. In germline, CDR1 is MNHEY, CDR2 SVGAGI. This CDR3 contains 14 residues. CDR3 nucleotide sequence: TGTGCCAGCAGCAGGGAGGCTTTGGGATATGGCTACACCTTC. This sequence encodes CASSREALGYGYTF.

This chain links TRBV5-1 with TRBJ2-7; D might be TRBD1 (5 bases). Germline V gives CDR1 SGHRS, CDR2 YFSETQ. V was shortened by 4 bases and J by 0 bases, with 14 bases between the two germline ends. This CDR3 comprises 15 residues. The CDR3 bases are TGCGCCAGCAGCCCCTGGGGCCAGTCCTCCTACGAGCAGTACTTC. It specifies CASSPWGQSSYEQYF. Full variable domain (remainder filled in from reference TRBV5-1 and TRBJ2-7): KAGVTQTPRYLIKTRGQQVTLSCSPISGHRSVSWYQQTPGQGLQFLFEYFSETQRNKGNFPGRFSGRQFSNSRSEMNVSTLELGDSALYLCASSPWGQSSYEQYFGPGTRLTVT.

The chain has TRBV7-2 and TRBJ1-2; 12 positions match TRBD1. This CDR3 is built from 16 residues. Trimming cost V 6 bases and J 4 bases; bases outside gene matches: 9. Germline V gives CDR1 SGHTA, CDR2 FQGNSA. CDR3 sequence reads: CASSRGTGGRGYGYTF. Written as DNA, the CDR3 is TGTGCCAGCAGTCGCGGGACAGGGGGCCGCGGCTATGGCTACACCTTC.

The chain is built from TRBV18 and TRBJ2-6; tentatively, D is TRBD2 (6 bases). V shed 3 bases and J shed 4 bases, with 25 bases lying between them. This CDR3 contains 20 residues. Germline V gene lookup returns CDR1 KGHSH and CDR2 LQKENI. DNA for the CDR3: TGTGCCAGCTCACCGGGACTGTCCGGGGAGTTGGTTAGCGGGGCCAACGTCCTGACTTTC. Amino acids: CASSPGLSGELVSGANVLTF. Based on the CDR3 plus reference TRBV18 and TRBJ2-6, the full variable domain is NAGVMQNPRHLVRRRGQEARLRCSPMKGHSHVYWYRQLPEEGLKFMVYLQKENIIDESGMPKERFSAEFPKEGPSILRIQQVVRGDSAAYFCASSPGLSGELVSGANVLTFGAGSRLTVL.